This TCR beta chain was documented in a study of blood T cell repertoires in COVID-19. In the study overall: Samples taken during acute and convalescent COVID-19 were collected in the United States, Italy and Spain.

The V gene end was trimmed by 7 bases and the J gene end by 1 base; junction bases not matched to a gene: 8. The CDR3 contains 17 residues. The germline CDR1 and CDR2 sequences are LNHDA and SQIVND (reference sequence). Using immunoSEQ multiplex PCR, the repertoire was profiled, and TCRdb retains in-frame clones only, with some absent. The sample lists hundreds of thousands of clones; 85% were seen once. Sequenced sample: peripheral blood. The clonotype was recovered from a man aged 50-60 years with active or convalescent COVID-19. The chain joins TRBV19 to TRBJ2-3, with 13 positions matching TRBD2. DNA of the CDR3: TGTGCCAGTACCTCTCCGGGGACTAGCGGGGGCACAGATACGCAGTATTTT. It is translated as CASTSPGTSGGTDTQYF.